The rows below give T cell receptor beta chains drawn from one sample of a study of blood T cell repertoires in COVID-19. Measured with immunoSEQ multiplex PCR; TCRdb has only the in-frame clones, and not every one. The repertoire includes hundreds of thousands of clones, around 89% of them detected once, and around 1% sits in the top ten. Sequenced sample: peripheral blood. Receptor source: a woman aged 40 to 50 with COVID-19, enrolled during active disease. The CDR3 runs from the conserved cysteine through the conserved F or W. Each record gives: J gene, V gene, CDR3 protein.

TRBJ2-6 TRBV19 CASSSPTNGANVLTF
TRBJ1-5 TRBV28 CASRVQTNQPQHF
TRBJ1-4 TRBV28 CASSLTQGAVKLFF
TRBJ1-4 TRBV5-1 CASSFLFETENEKLFF
TRBJ2-1 TRBV7-3 CASSLLAGGLTEQFF
TRBJ2-7 TRBV9 CASSVDSFTAGEQYF
TRBJ2-3 TRBV5-1 CASSGGGLGTDTQYF
TRBJ1-1 TRBV24-1 CATGRGRTEAFF
TRBJ2-3 TRBV7-9 CASSFGQYTDTQYF
TRBJ2-6 TRBV15 CATSRGAESGANVLTF
TRBJ1-2 TRBV15 CATSRDSGSGVKGYTF
TRBJ2-5 TRBV5-6 CASSTGAQETQYF
TRBJ2-3 TRBV9 CASSPRQDLTDTQYF
TRBJ1-2 TRBV5-1 CASSWVPGVPHGYTF
TRBJ2-4 TRBV29-1 CSVRQTLAKNIQYF
TRBJ1-2 TRBV5-4 CASNSRQGLYGYTF
TRBJ2-1 TRBV27 CASSTRGPLDEQFF
TRBJ2-1 TRBV9 CASTKAGGTTEQFF
TRBJ2-1 TRBV29-1 CSVLRAGGSYNEQFF
TRBJ2-5 TRBV5-1 CASSLGDAGKRAGETQYF
TRBJ1-5 TRBV27 CASSFGGNQPQHF
TRBJ1-6 TRBV6-5 CASSFTGKGSPLHF
TRBJ1-3 TRBV12-5 CASGLETGGGNTIYF
TRBJ2-1 TRBV6-2/TRBV6-3 CASSYAGLAGVSGEQFF
TRBJ1-2 TRBV6-2/TRBV6-3 CASSTAVNYGYTF
TRBJ2-2 TRBV11-3 CASSQGGWTGELFF
TRBJ1-1 TRBV24-1 CATRKAGGSEAFF
TRBJ2-5 TRBV15 CATRGREEETQYF
TRBJ1-3 TRBV28 CASSLGQGVGNTIYF
TRBJ2-3 TRBV5-1 CASSLDPDTQYF
TRBJ1-3 TRBV7-9 CASSLYSLVSGNTIYF
TRBJ2-7 TRBV6-2/TRBV6-3 CASSYHLAADPPYEQYF
TRBJ1-1 TRBV28 CASSLKTNREAFF
TRBJ2-1 TRBV5-4 CASSLPPLAGGSDEQFF
TRBJ2-2 TRBV5-4 CASSLGETGELFF
TRBJ1-2 TRBV6-2/TRBV6-3 CASSSRPGGRYGYTF
TRBJ1-2 TRBV7-9 CASSGGDGSNYGYTF
TRBJ2-5 TRBV7-7 CASSLGAGPQETQYF
TRBJ1-6 TRBV10-1 CASSVPKGQGRSPLHF
TRBJ2-1 TRBV6-5 CASSYPTSERNEQFF
TRBJ2-7 TRBV18 CASSPMSPGWDEQYF
TRBJ1-2 TRBV12-3/TRBV12-4 CASTLQAPLGYTF